Following are 13 T cell receptor beta chains from one sample sequenced in a study of T cell changes during pregnancy in multiple sclerosis. Sequenced by immunoSEQ multiplex PCR; TCRdb stores in-frame clones only, minus some. The table shows about 31,000 clones, with roughly 89% occurring only once. This specimen consisted of CD8+ T cells from peripheral blood mononuclear cells, obtained in the first trimester of pregnancy. These receptors all come from a female donor with multiple sclerosis, enrolled in a pregnancy study.

The V call is TRBV5-5, the J call TRBJ2-7; possibly TRBD1 for D (5 bases). The CDR3 contains 14 residues. The V end was cut by 2 bases, the J end by 7 bases, with 16 bases between. Germline-derived CDR1 and CDR2 are SGHKS and YYEKEE (reference sequence). The CDR3 bases are TGTGCCAGCAGCTTTGGGGCCGGGTTTCGGGAGCAGTACTTC. This translates into CASSFGAGFREQYF.

V gene TRBV18 combines with J gene TRBJ2-7; 7 bases map to TRBD2. V lost 5 bases and J lost 3; bases outside the gene matches: 7. This CDR3 has 14 amino acids. Germline assignment: CDR1 KGHSH and CDR2 LQKENI. Here the CDR3 reads CASSVREGLYEQYF. The CDR3 coding sequence is TGTGCCAGCTCAGTTAGGGAGGGCCTCTACGAGCAGTACTTC.

CDR3 DNA: TGTGCCAGCAGCGTAGACCCCAGTCCAGGCTACGAGCAGTACTTC. Its protein is CASSVDPSPGYEQYF. The rearrangement links TRBV9 to TRBJ2-7; no reliable D call. The V and J ends lost 0 bases and 3 bases respectively, with 13 bases between them. Germline V gene data show CDR1 as SGDLS and CDR2 as YYNGEE. The CDR3 consists of 15 residues.

This sequence joins TRBV6-6 and TRBJ2-7, with D perhaps matching TRBD2 (6 bases). Germline assignment: CDR1 MNHNY and CDR2 SVGAGI (reference sequence). V dropped 0 bases and J dropped 1 base, with 7 bases sitting between them. CDR3 length equals 14 residues. The CDR3 loop reads CASSYSGGSYEQYF. The DNA of the CDR3 is TGTGCCAGCAGTTACTCGGGGGGTTCCTACGAGCAGTACTTC.

The chain uses TRBV4-2 and TRBJ2-5; 13 bases are shared with TRBD2. The CDR3 is made up of 15 amino acids. CDR1 and CDR2 (germline): LGHNA, YNFKEQ. V gave up 0 bases and J gave up 5 bases; unmatched junction bases: 0. CDR3 residues: CASSQELAGGETQYF. Here the CDR3 DNA reads TGTGCCAGCAGCCAAGAACTAGCGGGAGGGGAGACCCAGTACTTC.

The genes are TRBV27 and TRBJ2-2; no clear D gene. The CDR3 is 13 residues long. Germline V gene sequence: CDR1 MNHEY, CDR2 SMNVEV (reference sequence). Between the trimmed V and J ends, which lost 5 bases and 8 bases, there was a span of 12 bases. This chain's CDR3 is CASSLTETGELFF. The CDR3 nucleotides read TGTGCCAGCAGTCTGACGGAGACGGGGGAGCTGTTTTTT.

This clone occurred once. J is TRBJ1-1 and V is TRBV9; TRBD1 might be the D (6 bases). V dropped 3 bases and J dropped 1 base, with 13 bases sitting between them. CDR1 is SGDLS, CDR2 YYNGEE, per germline. The CDR3 contains 15 residues. In DNA form, the CDR3 reads TGTGCCAGCAGCGACTCAACAGGGCCGAACACTGAAGCTTTCTTT. This sequence encodes CASSDSTGPNTEAFF.

The chain has TRBV27 and TRBJ1-2; tentatively, D is TRBD1 (6 bases). The CDR3 contains 14 residues. Deletions cut 5 bases from V and 4 bases from J, with 14 bases between. The germline gives CDR1 MNHEY, CDR2 SMNVEV (reference sequence). The CDR3: CASSAVGQPYGYTF. In DNA form, the CDR3 reads TGTGCCAGCAGTGCCGTAGGACAGCCCTATGGCTACACCTTC.

The rearrangement uses TRBV2 and TRBJ1-1; the match to TRBD1 covers 8 bases. Germline V gene data show CDR1 as SNHLY and CDR2 as FYNNEI. The V segment lost 6 bases and the J segment 4 bases; nucleotides outside the gene matches: 4. CDR3 length: 13 amino acids. Written as DNA, the CDR3 is TGTGCCAGCAGAGGACAGGGTGGCACTGAAGCTTTCTTT. Protein product: CASRGQGGTEAFF.

This chain joins TRBV28 and TRBJ1-6; 10 positions agree with TRBD1. Germline trimming cut 7 bases from V and 16 bases from J; bases unmatched to any gene: 13. The CDR3 runs 14 residues. CDR1 and CDR2 from the germline V gene are MDHEN and SYDVKM. In DNA form, the CDR3 reads TGTGCCAGCAACCCTCTTCTGGACAGGGGGTTTCTCCACTTT. Its protein product is CASNPLLDRGFLHF.

This clone was detected a few times. This chain uses TRBV29-1 with TRBJ1-1; D is possibly TRBD1 (5 bases). CDR1 and CDR2 from the germline V gene are SQVTM and ANQGSEA. Trimming removed 0 bases at V and 3 bases at J, with 8 bases between. This CDR3 is 13 amino acids long. The CDR3 here is CSVEEEGDTEAFF. The DNA for the CDR3 is TGCAGCGTTGAAGAGGAAGGGGACACTGAAGCTTTCTTT.

The chain employs TRBV27 and TRBJ2-1; a possible D gene is TRBD1 (6 bases). This CDR3 is 14 amino acids long. In germline, CDR1 is MNHEY, CDR2 SMNVEV (reference sequence). Trimming cost V 7 bases and J 1 base, with 11 bases left between them. The chain's CDR3 is CASKEGESYNEQFF. DNA of the CDR3: TGTGCCAGCAAAGAGGGGGAGTCCTACAATGAGCAGTTCTTC.

The chain joins TRBV28 to TRBJ2-7; tentative D call: TRBD1 (6 bases). Between the trimmed V and J ends, which lost 2 bases and 2 bases, there was a span of 16 bases. The V gene's germline CDR1 is MDHEN and CDR2 SYDVKM. This CDR3 spans 16 amino acids. The CDR3 region is CASSLRGYYQPYEQYF. The CDR3 bases are TGTGCCAGCAGTTTAAGGGGGTACTACCAACCCTACGAGCAGTACTTC.